The 23 T cell receptor beta chains below come from one sample, sequenced in a study of monozygotic twins with inflammatory bowel disease. TCRdb re-called the 5' RACE reads and catalogs CDR3 proteins one per entry, DNA excluded. This sample contains some 150,000 distinct CDR3 sequences. The sequenced sample was blood. Receptors originate from a human donor with ulcerative colitis or Crohn's disease, or a healthy co-twin of an affected twin (not recorded which).

This rearrangement joins TRBV7-3 to TRBJ2-3; checking the TCRdb D call of TRBD2 is not possible without DNA. The CDR3 contains 16 residues. In germline, CDR1 is SGHTA, CDR2 FQGTGA. This CDR3 is CASSLIGGGTTDTQYF.

V gene TRBV20-1 combines with J gene TRBJ2-3; TCRdb gives TRBD2 as the D gene, but with no DNA this cannot be confirmed. This CDR3 contains 14 residues. Germline-derived CDR1 and CDR2 are DFQATT and SNEGSKA (reference sequence). The CDR3 is CSTKTSGGTDTQYF.

The chain recombines TRBV12-3 or TRBV12-4 with TRBJ2-1; TCRdb proposes TRBD1, but this gene call is untestable without DNA. The length of the CDR3 is 17 residues. The CDR3 loop reads CASRPEEGLGRDNEQFF.

The chain has TRBV15 and TRBJ1-1; there is no DNA to check the TCRdb D call of TRBD1. The germline gives CDR1 LNHNV, CDR2 YYDKDF (reference sequence). The CDR3 runs 15 residues. CDR3 loop: CATSNSGSLNTEAFF.

J is TRBJ2-1 and V is TRBV6-6; TCRdb outputs TRBD1, but without DNA this stays unchecked. Germline CDR1 is MNHNY and CDR2 is SVGAGI (reference sequence). The CDR3 is made up of 14 amino acids. CDR3 in amino acids: CASSYPAGTNEQFF.

The CDR3 spells CASSPLQGIGETQYF. The chain joins TRBV4-1 to TRBJ2-5; TCRdb's assignment of TRBD1 cannot be checked, as there is no DNA. Per germline, CDR1 MGHRA and CDR2 YSYEKL. This CDR3 comprises 15 residues.

The chain recombines TRBV9 with TRBJ2-7; TCRdb designates TRBD1, a call that cannot be tested without DNA. Germline V gene data show CDR1 as SGDLS and CDR2 as YYNGEE. There are 14 residues in the CDR3. The CDR3 spells CASSVHGAAYEQYF.

The rearrangement joins TRBV19 to TRBJ2-1; no DNA is available, so the TRBD1 call from TCRdb remains unchecked. The CDR3 spans 15 residues. CDR1 and CDR2 (germline): LNHDA, SQIVND (reference sequence). The CDR3 loop is CATSRDREKYNEQFF.

The chain is built from TRBV7-9 and TRBJ1-6; TCRdb proposes TRBD1, but this gene call is untestable without DNA. Per germline, CDR1 SEHNR and CDR2 FQNEAQ (reference sequence). The CDR3 consists of 15 residues. CDR3 sequence: CASSLRDRGHTPLHF.

The V gene is TRBV4-1, the J gene TRBJ2-3; the TCRdb D gene call, TRBD1, has no DNA to confirm it. Germline V CDR1 and CDR2: MGHRA, YSYEKL. The CDR3 is 16 amino acids. The CDR3: CASSQDLGGMTDTQYF.

This chain's CDR3 is CSVGGTLGAEAFF. V and J are TRBV29-1 and TRBJ1-1; TCRdb calls TRBD1, which cannot be checked without DNA. Germline V lookup: CDR1 SQVTM, CDR2 ANQGSEA. The CDR3 consists of 13 residues.

The chain recombines TRBV6-5 with TRBJ1-1. Germline CDR1 and CDR2: MNHEY and SVGAGI. The CDR3 runs 14 residues. The CDR3 is CASSYSNRIAEAFF.

This rearrangement joins TRBV20-1 to TRBJ2-2. The CDR3 is made up of 13 amino acids. In germline, CDR1 is DFQATT, CDR2 SNEGSKA (reference sequence). The CDR3 here is CSSTGASTGELFF.

V gene TRBV5-1 combines with J gene TRBJ2-7; TCRdb proposes TRBD1, but this gene call is untestable without DNA. This CDR3 is 13 amino acids long. Germline V gene data show CDR1 as SGHRS and CDR2 as YFSETQ. The CDR3 sequence: CASNQGASYEQYF.

The chain is built from TRBV7-9 and TRBJ1-5. Germline-derived CDR1 and CDR2 are SEHNR and FQNEAQ (reference sequence). This CDR3 spans 15 amino acids. The CDR3 sequence: CASSPETWRGQPQHF. The full variable domain, in which reference TRBV7-9 and TRBJ1-5 provide the parts outside the CDR3, is DTGVSQNPRHKITKRGQNVTFRCDPISEHNRLYWYRQTLGQGPEFLTYFQNEAQLEKSRLLSDRFSAERPKGSFSTLEIQRTEQGDSAMYLCASSPETWRGQPQHFGDGTRLSIL.

This CDR3 is CASSLLARFPFQPQHF. The chain couples TRBV28 to TRBJ1-5; as DNA is missing, the TRBD1 call by TCRdb cannot be tested. The CDR3 length is 16 residues. In germline, CDR1 is MDHEN, CDR2 SYDVKM.

This sequence joins TRBV6-6 and TRBJ1-5. The CDR3 sequence is 13 residues long. Germline values: CDR1 MNHNY, CDR2 SVGAGI (reference sequence). CDR3 protein: CASTADSNQPQHF.

This chain joins TRBV7-9 and TRBJ2-5; with no DNA, the TCRdb D assignment of TRBD1 cannot be verified. In germline, CDR1 is SEHNR, CDR2 FQNEAQ (reference sequence). CDR3 length: 15 residues. This chain's CDR3 is CASSLAQGAKETQYF.

The rearrangement links TRBV28 to TRBJ2-7; TCRdb reports TRBD2, a call that lacks DNA to check it against. Germline-derived CDR1 and CDR2 are MDHEN and SYDVKM. The CDR3 contains 15 residues. This chain's CDR3 is CASSLKGPGSYEQYF.

The genes are TRBV2 and TRBJ2-1; the D gene TCRdb calls, TRBD2, cannot be checked with no DNA. The germline gives CDR1 SNHLY, CDR2 FYNNEI. The CDR3 consists of 15 residues. CDR3 amino acids: CASGRGSGRGDERFF.

CDR3 amino acids: CATSREGNEKLFF. The chain employs TRBV15 and TRBJ1-4. The CDR3 loop spans 13 amino acids. CDR1 is LNHNV and CDR2 is YYDKDF in the germline V gene (reference sequence).

CDR3 residues: CSARGPTSGGTDTQYF. This chain links TRBV20-1 with TRBJ2-3; no DNA is available, so the TRBD2 call from TCRdb remains unchecked. Germline V gives CDR1 DFQATT, CDR2 SNEGSKA (reference sequence). The CDR3 runs 16 residues.

The CDR3 reads CAAWGPYGEQFF. The chain couples TRBV28 to TRBJ2-1. The CDR3 length is 12 residues. Germline V lookup: CDR1 MDHEN, CDR2 SYDVKM.